This TCR beta chain was identified in a study of Graves' ophthalmopathy and Graves' hyperthyroidism. In the study overall: Stable hyperthyroid donors showed no ophthalmopathy during 18 months follow-up. General study points: For predicting ophthalmopathy progression, the model had more than 60% sensitivity and 72% to 85% specificity. Most expanded clonotypes from thyroid (those above 0.001 frequency) were also found in blood.

To note about this clonotype: What it recognizes is unknown. One end of the junction varies from germline; a read error may be responsible.

Germline V gene data show CDR1 as WSHSY and CDR2 as SAAADI. The CDR3 loop spans 15 amino acids. Pregnant or lactating patients and those with other autoimmune diseases or uncontrolled infections were excluded. Beta-chain TCR CDR3 regions were amplified from RNA transcripts. First-round RT-PCR relied on HTBI primers, and a second-round multiplex PCR came next. In TCRdb, the multiplex PCR reads were re-called with MiXCR into one record per CDR3 protein. The table shows approximately 540,000 distinct CDR3 sequences, with under 40% occurring only once. The chain recombines TRBV10-2 with TRBJ2-3, with D unclear. Sequencing used peripheral blood or thyroid tissue (not recorded which). The clonotype comes from an adult man with Graves' hyperthyroidism. The DNA for the CDR3 is TGTGCCAGCAGTGGGTCGGAATATAGCACAGATACGCAGTATTTT. Encoded protein: CASSGSEYSTDTQYF.